This note documents a single TCR beta chain sequence. The data are from a study of T cell changes during pregnancy in multiple sclerosis. Method: immunoSEQ multiplex PCR; TCRdb's copy keeps in-frame clones and lacks some. The data hold roughly 47,000 clones, with around 87% observed a single time. V shed 6 bases and J shed 8 bases, with 17 bases lying between them. The CDR3 runs to 15 residues. Germline values: CDR1 PRHDT, CDR2 FYEKMQ (reference sequence). The material sequenced was CD8+ T cells from peripheral blood mononuclear cells, taken in the second trimester of pregnancy. This receptor was identified in a female donor with multiple sclerosis, enrolled in a pregnancy study. The chain employs TRBV13 and TRBJ1-6; D unresolved. CDR3 DNA: TGTGCCAGCAGAAGAGCCGGGTCCGGTGATTCACCCCTCCACTTT. This gives the protein CASRRAGSGDSPLHF.